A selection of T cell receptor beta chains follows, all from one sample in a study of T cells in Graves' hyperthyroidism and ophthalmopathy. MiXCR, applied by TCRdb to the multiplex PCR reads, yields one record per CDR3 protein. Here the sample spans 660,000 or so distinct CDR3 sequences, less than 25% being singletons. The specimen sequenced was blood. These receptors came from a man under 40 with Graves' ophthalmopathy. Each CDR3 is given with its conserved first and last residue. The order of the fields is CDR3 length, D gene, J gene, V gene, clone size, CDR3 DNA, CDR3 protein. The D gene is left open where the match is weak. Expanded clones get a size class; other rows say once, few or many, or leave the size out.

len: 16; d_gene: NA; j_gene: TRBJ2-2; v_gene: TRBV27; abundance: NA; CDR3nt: TGTGCCAGCAGTCTTAGACCGACAGGCTACACCGGGGAGCTGTTTTTT; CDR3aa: CASSLRPTGYTGELFF
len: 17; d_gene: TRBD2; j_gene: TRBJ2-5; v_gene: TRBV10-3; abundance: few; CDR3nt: TGTGCCATCAGTGAATTTTGGACAAGCGGGACCGCCAAGACCCAGTACTTC; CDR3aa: CAISEFWTSGTAKTQYF
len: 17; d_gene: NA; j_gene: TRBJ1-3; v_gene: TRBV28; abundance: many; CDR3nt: TGTGCCAGCAGCCCAATAGGGACGGAGAGCTCTGGAAACACCATATATTTT; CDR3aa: CASSPIGTESSGNTIYF
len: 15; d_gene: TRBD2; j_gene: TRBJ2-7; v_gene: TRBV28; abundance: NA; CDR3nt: TGTGCCAGCAGTTTATCATCGGGACTAGCCTACGAGCAGTACTTC; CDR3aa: CASSLSSGLAYEQYF
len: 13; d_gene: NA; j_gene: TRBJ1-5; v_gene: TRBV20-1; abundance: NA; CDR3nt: TGCAGTGCTAGACAGAATAGCAATCAGCCCCAGCATTTT; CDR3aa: CSARQNSNQPQHF
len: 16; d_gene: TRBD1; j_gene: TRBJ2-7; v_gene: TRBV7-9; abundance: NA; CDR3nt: TGTGCCAGCAGCTTAGAATTCCAGGGGGTATACGACGAGCAGTACTTC; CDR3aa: CASSLEFQGVYDEQYF
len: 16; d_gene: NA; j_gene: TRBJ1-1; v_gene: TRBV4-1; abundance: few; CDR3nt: TGCGCCAGCAGCCAGGCCCCCGGCAGTATGAACACTGAAGCTTTCTTT; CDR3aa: CASSQAPGSMNTEAFF
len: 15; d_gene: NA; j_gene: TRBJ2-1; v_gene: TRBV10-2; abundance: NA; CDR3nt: TGCGCCAGCAGTGAAGTTGCTCTCTCCTACAATGAGCAGTTCTTC; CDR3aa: CASSEVALSYNEQFF
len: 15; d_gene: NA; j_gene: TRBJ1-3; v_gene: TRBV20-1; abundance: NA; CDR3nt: TGCAGTGCTAGTCACCGGGGAATCTCTGGAAACACCATATATTTT; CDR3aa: CSASHRGISGNTIYF
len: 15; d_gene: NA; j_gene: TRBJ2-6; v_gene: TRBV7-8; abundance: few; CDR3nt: TGTGCCAGCAGGGACTTCCCCGGTGGGGCCAACGTCCTGACTTTC; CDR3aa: CASRDFPGGANVLTF
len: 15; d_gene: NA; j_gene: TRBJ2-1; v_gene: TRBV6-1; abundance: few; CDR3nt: TGTGCCAGCAGTGAATCCACGGGGGCCTACAATGAGCAGTTCTTC; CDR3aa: CASSESTGAYNEQFF
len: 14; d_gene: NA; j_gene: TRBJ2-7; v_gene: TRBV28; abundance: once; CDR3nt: TGTGCCAGCAGTTCCAGGGAACGGCCCTACGAGCAGTACTTC; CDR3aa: CASSSRERPYEQYF
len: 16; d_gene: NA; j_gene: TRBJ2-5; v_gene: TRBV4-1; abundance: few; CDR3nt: TGCGCCAGCAGCCACCGGTCGCTGGGGGCAGAGGAGACCCAGTACTTC; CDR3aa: CASSHRSLGAEETQYF
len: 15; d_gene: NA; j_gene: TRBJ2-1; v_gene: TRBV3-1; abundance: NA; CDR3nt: TGTGCCAGCAGCCGGGTCTCCAGCCCCTACAATGAGCGGTTCTTC; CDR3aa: CASSRVSSPYNERFF
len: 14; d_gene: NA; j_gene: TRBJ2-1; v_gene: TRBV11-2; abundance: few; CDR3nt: TGTGCCAGCAGCCCCGAAGGGGGTTACAATGAGCAGTTCTTC; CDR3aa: CASSPEGGYNEQFF
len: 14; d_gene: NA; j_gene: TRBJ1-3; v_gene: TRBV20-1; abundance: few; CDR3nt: TGCAGTGTTCCTGACAGAAGCTCTGGAAACACCATATATTTT; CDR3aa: CSVPDRSSGNTIYF
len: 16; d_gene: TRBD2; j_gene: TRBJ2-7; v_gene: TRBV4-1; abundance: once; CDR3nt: TGCGCCAGCAGCCAAGTAGCGGGAGGGGGGGCCTACGAGCAGTACTTC; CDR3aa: CASSQVAGGGAYEQYF
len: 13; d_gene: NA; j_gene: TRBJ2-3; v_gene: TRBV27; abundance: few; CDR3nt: TGTGCCAGCAGTTTTTCTCCCGCAGATACGCAGTATTTT; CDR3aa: CASSFSPADTQYF
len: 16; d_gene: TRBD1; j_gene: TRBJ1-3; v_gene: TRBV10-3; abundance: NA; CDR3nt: TGTGCCATCACGCCGGGACAGAGAAGCTCTGGAAACACCATATATTTT; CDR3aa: CAITPGQRSSGNTIYF
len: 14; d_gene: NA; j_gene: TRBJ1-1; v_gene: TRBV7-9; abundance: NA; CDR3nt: TGTGCCAGCAGCTTAATCGAGGAATCTCCTGAAGCTTTCTTT; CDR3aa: CASSLIEESPEAFF
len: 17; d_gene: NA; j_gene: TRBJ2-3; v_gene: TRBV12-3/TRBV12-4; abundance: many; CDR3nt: TGTGCCAGCAGTTTCGGTCGCCGACGACTAGGCACAGATACGCAGTATTTT; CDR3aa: CASSFGRRRLGTDTQYF
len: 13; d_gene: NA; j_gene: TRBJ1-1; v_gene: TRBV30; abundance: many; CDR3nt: TGTGCCTGGAGTATGGAGGGAAACACTGAAGCTTTCTTT; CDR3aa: CAWSMEGNTEAFF
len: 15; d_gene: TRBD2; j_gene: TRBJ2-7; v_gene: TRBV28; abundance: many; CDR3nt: TGTGCCAGCGGGCCGGCAGGGAGGGCCCCCTACGAGCAGTACTTC; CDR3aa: CASGPAGRAPYEQYF
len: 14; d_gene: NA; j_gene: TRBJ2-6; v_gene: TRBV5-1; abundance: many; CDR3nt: TGTGCCAGCAGCTTAGGGGCTGGGGCCAACGTCCTGACTTTC; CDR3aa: CASSLGAGANVLTF
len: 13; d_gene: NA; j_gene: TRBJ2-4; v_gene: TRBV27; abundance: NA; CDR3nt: TGTGCCAGCAGTTTAGGGCCCAGAAACATTCAGTACTTC; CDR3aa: CASSLGPRNIQYF
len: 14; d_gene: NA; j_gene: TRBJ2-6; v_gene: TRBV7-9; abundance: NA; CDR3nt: TGTGCCAGCAGCTCCCTTCCTGGGGCCAACGTCCTGACTTTC; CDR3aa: CASSSLPGANVLTF